Shown below are 18 T cell receptor beta chains from a single sample sequenced in a study of blood T cell repertoires in COVID-19. The protocol was immunoSEQ multiplex PCR, while the TCRdb copy is restricted to in-frame clones and leaves out a portion. The table has a few hundred thousand clones, approximately 88% seen once. Sequences were obtained from peripheral blood. All receptors derive from a woman in her seventies with COVID-19, enrolled during active disease.

The V gene is TRBV19, the J gene TRBJ2-3, with 8 nucleotides matching TRBD1. V shed 1 base and J 2 bases; nucleotides not matched to a gene: 5. CDR3 size: 16 residues. Germline V gene data show CDR1 as LNHDA and CDR2 as SQIVND (reference sequence). The CDR3 nucleotides are TGTGCCAGTAGTATAGGTTCCAGGGGGCCCACAGATACGCAGTATTTT. Its translation is CASSIGSRGPTDTQYF.

This clone has only one observation. The rearrangement links TRBV6-5 to TRBJ2-1; TRBD1 matches 12 bases. Germline CDR1 MNHEY, CDR2 SVGAGI. The CDR3 runs to 16 residues. Trimming at V came to 4 bases and at J to 15 bases, leaving 16 bases not matched to a gene. CDR3 residues: CASSSYPRDRGLVWFF. The CDR3 bases are TGTGCCAGCAGTTCATATCCCCGGGACAGGGGGCTGGTGTGGTTCTTC.

For the CDR3, the DNA is TGTGCCATCGGAACAGGGGGGAGCTCTGGGGCCAACGTCCTGACTTTC. Translating it yields CAIGTGGSSGANVLTF. The rearrangement links TRBV10-3 to TRBJ2-6, with 8 bases fitting TRBD1. V dropped 8 bases and J dropped 0; count of bases not matched to a gene: 6. Germline CDR1 reads ENHRY; CDR2 reads SYGVKD. The CDR3 covers 16 residues.

The gene calls are TRBV5-1 and TRBJ1-6; D unresolved. The CDR3 extends over 13 amino acids. Germline V CDR1 and CDR2: SGHRS, YFSETQ. Trimming took 1 base from V and 14 from J, leaving 13 bases between them. The CDR3 sequence: CASSLSVEYSLHF. The CDR3, as DNA: TGCGCCAGCAGCTTGAGTGTGGAGTATTCCCTCCACTTT.

The V call is TRBV7-9, the J call TRBJ2-7, with 10 bases lining up with TRBD1. There are 15 residues in the CDR3. The germline V gene has CDR1 SEHNR and CDR2 FQNEAQ (reference sequence). Unmatched junction bases numbered 4, after V lost 1 base and J lost 4 bases. This CDR3 reads CASSLVTGGLYEQYF. CDR3 nucleotide sequence: TGTGCCAGCAGCTTAGTGACAGGGGGCCTTTACGAGCAGTACTTC.

This chain uses TRBV4-2 with TRBJ2-7; D may be TRBD2 (6 bases). V shed 5 bases and J shed 0 bases, with 14 bases lying between them. This CDR3 comprises 15 residues. Germline-derived CDR1 and CDR2 are LGHNA and YNFKEQ. CDR3 sequence reads: CASSTSPGSSYEQYF. The CDR3 coding sequence is TGTGCCAGCAGCACGTCCCCCGGGAGCTCCTACGAGCAGTACTTC.

In this sample, this clone turned up many times. The CDR3 is CASSSGQMNTEAFF. CDR3 in DNA: TGTGCCAGCAGCTCGGGACAGATGAACACTGAAGCTTTCTTT. This chain uses TRBV7-9 with TRBJ1-1; 7 nucleotides agree with TRBD1. Germline-derived CDR1 and CDR2 are SEHNR and FQNEAQ (reference sequence). With 4 bases clipped from V and 0 bases from J, the junction kept 2 bases outside the gene matches. CDR3 length: 14 amino acids.

This clone was seen only a few times. J is TRBJ1-1 and V is TRBV12-3 or TRBV12-4; D ambiguous. CDR3 length: 13 amino acids. Trimming removed 7 bases from V and 1 base from J, with 10 bases in between. The CDR3 region is CASTKTWNTEAFF. CDR3 nucleotide sequence: TGTGCCAGCACCAAAACTTGGAACACTGAAGCTTTCTTT.

The V call is TRBV11-1, the J call TRBJ1-1; possible D gene TRBD1, 6 bases. Trimming shortened V by 7 bases and J by 5 bases, and 17 bases separated the two germline ends. Germline-derived CDR1 and CDR2 are SGHAT and FQDESV (reference sequence). CDR3 length: 14 amino acids. The CDR3 loop reads CASTRVGAVTEAFF. DNA of the CDR3: TGTGCCAGCACCCGAGTGGGGGCGGTAACTGAAGCTTTCTTT.

The genes are TRBV28 and TRBJ2-1, with 12 bases matching TRBD2. J lost 5 bases, V lost 2 bases, and 1 base had no gene match. The CDR3 runs to 15 residues. Germline V CDR1 and CDR2: MDHEN, SYDVKM. Here the CDR3 reads CASSLLAGGNNEQFF. CDR3 DNA sequence: TGTGCCAGCAGTTTACTAGCGGGGGGGAACAATGAGCAGTTCTTC.

This chain joins TRBV3-1 (or the pseudogene TRBV3-2) and TRBJ2-5; 10 positions agree with TRBD2. Trimming removed 8 bases from V and 4 bases from J; junction bases left unmatched: 4. CDR3 length: 13 amino acids. Germline-derived CDR1 and CDR2 are LGHDT and YNNKEL (reference sequence). The CDR3 DNA reads as TGTGCCAGCGAGCGGGAGGGCCGAGAGACCCAGTACTTC. This gives the protein CASEREGRETQYF.

V is TRBV19 and J is TRBJ1-2; possible D gene TRBD1, 6 bases. Germline assignment: CDR1 LNHDA and CDR2 SQIVND (reference sequence). V dropped 2 bases and J dropped 2 bases, with 12 bases sitting between them. The CDR3 spans 15 residues. DNA of the CDR3: TGTGCCAGTAGTATATCTTCGACAGGCAACTATGGCTACACCTTC. As protein: CASSISSTGNYGYTF. Full variable domain (missing parts from reference TRBV19 and TRBJ1-2): DGGITQSPKYLFRKEGQNVTLSCEQNLNHDAMYWYRQDPGQGLRLIYYSQIVNDFQKGDIAEGYSVSREKKESFPLTVTSAQKNPTAFYLCASSISSTGNYGYTFGSGTRLTVV.

V and J are TRBV5-1 and TRBJ1-6; the match to TRBD1 covers 7 bases. This CDR3 comprises 14 residues. V was clipped by 7 bases and J by 10 bases; unmatched bases: 11. CDR1 is SGHRS, CDR2 YFSETQ, per germline. The CDR3: CASRTGSWESPLHF. As DNA, the CDR3 is TGCGCCAGCCGGACAGGCTCTTGGGAATCACCCCTCCACTTT.

The chain recombines TRBV6-6 with TRBJ1-5, with 11 bases matching TRBD1. The germline V gene encodes CDR1 MNHNY and CDR2 SVGAGI (reference sequence). V was clipped by 10 bases and J by 3 bases; unmatched bases: 8. The CDR3 spans 15 residues. CDR3 sequence reads: CATCRDRGYNQPQHF. Written as DNA, the CDR3 is TGTGCCACCTGCCGGGACAGGGGGTACAATCAGCCCCAGCATTTT.

This chain joins TRBV6-5 and TRBJ1-1; the match to TRBD1 covers 11 bases. Germline values: CDR1 MNHEY, CDR2 SVGAGI. This CDR3 region has 15 residues. V lost 10 bases and J lost 4; bases outside the gene matches: 11. CDR3 in DNA: TGTGCCACCATCGGACAGGGGGCGCGAGGCACTGAAGCTTTCTTT. Translation gives CATIGQGARGTEAFF.

The table lists this clone with a count of one. The gene calls are TRBV7-3 and TRBJ2-2; 9 bases are shared with TRBD1. This CDR3 contains 15 residues. Germline-derived CDR1 and CDR2 are SGHTA and FQGTGA. The trim removed 5 bases at V and 6 bases at J, leaving 7 bases unmatched. CDR3 sequence: CASSTSGTGSGELFF. In nucleotides, the CDR3 is TGTGCCAGCAGCACCTCCGGGACAGGGTCCGGGGAGCTGTTTTTT.

Only one count was recorded for this clone. The genes are TRBV30 and TRBJ1-6; unclear D gene. The CDR3 is 14 residues long. V was clipped by 0 bases and J by 7 bases, with 10 bases between them. Germline V gene lookup returns CDR1 GTSNPN and CDR2 SVGIG (reference sequence). The CDR3, as DNA: TGTGCCTGGAGTGTACGGCGGTTGAATTCACCCCTCCACTTT. Translated, it gives CAWSVRRLNSPLHF.

The V and J genes are TRBV15 and TRBJ2-1; 10 positions match TRBD2. V was pared by 2 bases and J by 4 bases, with 8 bases of the junction left unmatched. CDR1 LNHNV and CDR2 YYDKDF come from the germline V gene (reference sequence). The CDR3 loop spans 17 amino acids. This chain's CDR3 is CATSRPPSGSGYNEQFF. The DNA for the CDR3 is TGTGCCACCAGCAGACCCCCTAGCGGGAGTGGTTACAATGAGCAGTTCTTC.